This T cell receptor (beta chain) was captured in a study of T cells in Graves' hyperthyroidism and ophthalmopathy. Study as a whole: At the time of initial diagnosis and before any treatment, peripheral blood was collected.

V dropped 6 bases and J dropped 4; count of bases not matched to a gene: 1. The CDR3 loop spans 13 amino acids. Template material for amplifying TCR beta CDR3 regions consisted of RNA transcripts. When the TCR CDR3 underwent first-round RT-PCR, the HTBI primer set was used. In TCRdb, the multiplex PCR reads were re-called with MiXCR into one record per CDR3 protein. The table records around 340,000 distinct CDR3 sequences, roughly a fifth of them present only once. A remark on this clonotype: A read error may explain this, as a much larger clone is one base away. The missing conserved phenylalanine or tryptophan at the end of this CDR3 makes a read error likely.

Sequences were obtained from blood. The chain couples TRBV12-3 or TRBV12-4 to TRBJ1-1; the match to TRBD1 covers 11 bases. The sequence came from a woman between 45 and 60 years old with Graves' hyperthyroidism. The chain's CDR3 is CASRGQGATEAFS. The CDR3 DNA reads as TGTGCCAGCAGAGGACAGGGGGCCACTGAAGCTTTCTCT.